The 6 T cell receptor beta chains listed next were all sequenced from one sample in a study of blood T cell repertoires in COVID-19 (dated by TCRdb to between 2020 and 2021). Library method: the immunoSEQ multiplex PCR assay. As stored in TCRdb, this immuneACCESS dataset retains in-frame rearrangements with V and J assigned. A fraction of the clones does not appear; measured against another copy, unresolved V genes explain less than half of the discrepancy, and the remainder lacks a known reason. This sample lists about 50,000 clones; more than 85% were detected once. The top ten clonotypes cover roughly 6% of the sample. Sequencing used peripheral blood. These receptors were collected from a middle-aged man with active COVID-19.

This clone has only one observation. The rearrangement joins TRBV11-2 to TRBJ1-6; 7 nucleotides match TRBD1. The CDR3 has 15 amino acids. From germline, CDR1 is SGHAT and CDR2 FQNNGV. Trimming at V came to 6 bases and at J to 6 bases, leaving 8 bases not matched to a gene. CDR3 protein: CASSLSGQINSPLHF. The CDR3 region has the DNA TGTGCCAGCAGTTTATCGGGACAGATTAATTCACCCCTCCACTTT.

This rearrangement joins TRBV6-5 to TRBJ2-7; TRBD1 matches 8 bases. Trimming at V came to 6 bases and at J to 6 bases, leaving 10 bases not matched to a gene. CDR3 length: 14 residues. Germline V gives CDR1 MNHEY, CDR2 SVGAGI. CDR3 DNA: TGTGCCAGCAGCCTAGGACAGGGAAGCCGCGAGCAGTACTTC. Translation: CASSLGQGSREQYF.

The genes are TRBV7-9 and TRBJ1-1; no definite D call. V lost 4 bases, J lost 3 bases, and 9 bases lay in between. Germline V gives CDR1 SEHNR, CDR2 FQNEAQ (reference sequence). The CDR3 length is 13 residues. CDR3 nucleotide sequence: TGTGCCAGCAGCTCCCCCAGTGACACTGAAGCTTTCTTT. This codes for CASSSPSDTEAFF.

The chain recombines TRBV5-4 with TRBJ1-1; D might be TRBD1 (5 bases). CDR1 is SGHNT and CDR2 is YYREEE in the germline V gene (reference sequence). Deletions cut 1 base from V and 6 bases from J, with 10 bases between. CDR3 length: 13 amino acids. The CDR3 region has the DNA TGTGCCAGCAGCTTGATGACAGAGCCTGAAGCTTTCTTT. Its protein is CASSLMTEPEAFF.

A remark on this clone: Different DNA sequences within this sample yield the same CDR3. This chain connects TRBV10-3 to TRBJ2-1, with D tentatively TRBD2 (5 bases). The CDR3 consists of 12 residues. The germline gives CDR1 ENHRY, CDR2 SYGVKD. Between the trimmed V and J ends, which lost 6 bases and 13 bases, there was a span of 16 bases. CDR3 in DNA: TGTGCCATCAGCCCCCTAGCAAAAGAACAGTTCTTC. Translation gives CAISPLAKEQFF.

V is TRBV7-2 and J is TRBJ2-7; D is perhaps TRBD2 (5 bases). The germline V and J ends were trimmed by 0 bases and 7 bases, with 13 bases remaining between them. The germline gives CDR1 SGHTA, CDR2 FQGNSA. This CDR3 is 14 amino acids long. The CDR3 loop reads CASSLASRSGEQYF. For the CDR3, the DNA is TGTGCCAGCAGCTTAGCTTCCAGATCGGGGGAGCAGTACTTC.